The 17 T cell receptor beta chains reported below all come from one sample, sequenced in a study of cytomegalovirus exposure and HLA in healthy donors. The table came from immunoSEQ multiplex PCR; TCRdb's copy has only in-frame clones and leaves some out. Of about 110,000 clones listed, approximately 87% were seen once; the top ten hold roughly 1.4%. Specimen: PBMCs. Receptors were obtained from a woman aged 25-40 years in good health and CMV-seropositive.

The chain is built from TRBV7-3 and TRBJ2-2, with TRBD2 matching 9 bases. Trimming cost V 6 bases and J 0 bases; bases outside gene matches: 11. The CDR3 contains 18 residues. Germline CDR1 SGHTA, CDR2 FQGTGA. The CDR3 spells CASSIGLANPSNTGELFF. The CDR3 coding sequence is TGTGCCAGCAGTATCGGACTAGCGAACCCCTCGAACACCGGGGAGCTGTTTTTT.

This clone was recorded once. The chain carries TRBV5-1 and TRBJ2-1; D is unresolved. The CDR3 runs 13 residues. Germline V CDR1 and CDR2: SGHRS, YFSETQ. V was trimmed by 3 bases and J by 9 bases, leaving 13 bases between them. Written as DNA, the CDR3 is TGCGCCAGCAGCTGGAATAGCAATGCTGAGCAGTTCTTC. It codes for CASSWNSNAEQFF.

This clone was seen only once. This sequence joins TRBV28 and TRBJ2-1; D is uncertain. Germline CDR1 is MDHEN and CDR2 is SYDVKM. Trimming removed 5 bases from V and 6 bases from J, with 14 bases in between. This CDR3 region has 14 residues. CDR3 loop: CASSTALGGNEQFF. The DNA of the CDR3 is TGTGCCAGCAGTACGGCCTTAGGCGGCAATGAGCAGTTCTTC.

This clone has a single count. The gene calls are TRBV5-1 and TRBJ2-5; D not certain. This CDR3 is 15 amino acids long. Trimming took 1 base from V and 3 from J, leaving 13 bases between them. Germline V gene data show CDR1 as SGHRS and CDR2 as YFSETQ. CDR3 residues: CASSLYPVAKETQYF. In nucleotides, the CDR3 is TGCGCCAGCAGCTTGTACCCAGTAGCAAAAGAGACCCAGTACTTC.

This clone was detected once. The chain joins TRBV5-5 to TRBJ1-3; D may be TRBD1 (5 bases). V lost 4 bases, J lost 8 bases, and 16 bases lay in between. The germline gives CDR1 SGHKS, CDR2 YYEKEE (reference sequence). The CDR3 covers 14 residues. The CDR3 is CASSRGPGADTIYF. The CDR3 DNA follows: TGTGCCAGCAGCCGTGGACCTGGGGCAGACACCATATATTTT.

The chain combines TRBV27 with TRBJ2-5, with TRBD1 matching 10 bases. Germline V gives CDR1 MNHEY, CDR2 SMNVEV (reference sequence). This CDR3 is 14 amino acids long. J lost 6 bases, V lost 5 bases, and 6 bases had no gene match. The CDR3 region has the DNA TGTGCCAGCAGTCCGACAGGGGGCGGGAAGACCCAGTACTTC. It encodes CASSPTGGGKTQYF.

This clone is a singleton in its sample. The rearrangement links TRBV5-1 to TRBJ1-1; TRBD1 agrees at 7 bases. The CDR3 consists of 14 residues. The trim removed 2 bases at V and 1 base at J, leaving 2 bases unmatched. In germline, CDR1 is SGHRS, CDR2 YFSETQ. CDR3 amino acids: CASSFQGGNTEAFF. In nucleotides, the CDR3 is TGCGCCAGCAGCTTTCAGGGGGGGAACACTGAAGCTTTCTTT.

V usage is TRBV4-1 and J usage is TRBJ2-2; TRBD2 agrees at 9 bases. This CDR3 has 16 amino acids. The junction had 5 bases not matched to a gene; V was cut back by 0 bases and J by 6 bases. Looked up from germline, CDR1 is MGHRA and CDR2 is YSYEKL. The chain's CDR3 is CASSQDSRGGSGELFF. CDR3 nucleotides: TGCGCCAGCAGCCAAGACTCGCGGGGGGGCTCCGGGGAGCTGTTTTTT.

The rearrangement links TRBV28 to TRBJ1-2; 10 nucleotides agree with TRBD1. Germline lookup yields CDR1 MDHEN and CDR2 SYDVKM. V lost 8 bases to trimming and J lost 8 bases; unmatched junction nucleotides: 5. This CDR3 contains 12 residues. The CDR3, as DNA: TGTGCCAGCTCTGACAGGGGGCAGGGCTACACCTTC. Translating it yields CASSDRGQGYTF.

This clone was counted only a few times. This rearrangement joins TRBV10-3 to TRBJ1-5; the match to TRBD1 covers 7 bases. Germline lookup yields CDR1 ENHRY and CDR2 SYGVKD. The CDR3 spans 15 residues. The V gene end was trimmed by 5 bases and the J gene end by 4 bases; junction bases not matched to a gene: 8. In nucleotides, the CDR3 is TGTGCCATCAGTCCTACAGGGGTTTTAAATCAGCCCCAGCATTTT. This sequence encodes CAISPTGVLNQPQHF.

The chain joins TRBV5-4 to TRBJ2-6, with D possibly TRBD2 on 5 matching bases. Per germline, CDR1 SGHNT and CDR2 YYREEE (reference sequence). V lost 0 bases to trimming and J lost 4 bases, with 11 bases between them. The CDR3 runs 16 residues. The chain's CDR3 is CASSLATNPGANVLTF. The CDR3 DNA reads as TGTGCCAGCAGCTTGGCGACTAATCCCGGGGCCAACGTCCTGACTTTC.

This rearrangement joins TRBV7-2 to TRBJ2-5, with TRBD2 matching over 14 bases. The junction had 9 bases not matched to a gene; V was cut back by 5 bases and J by 4 bases. Germline V gives CDR1 SGHTA, CDR2 FQGNSA. The CDR3 is made up of 17 amino acids. The CDR3 DNA sequence: TGTGCCAGCAGCCCAGTCGGACTAGCGGGAGGCACAGAGACCCAGTACTTC. This translates into CASSPVGLAGGTETQYF.

The chain recombines TRBV6-5 with TRBJ1-6; a weak D match, TRBD1 (6 bases). The V and J ends lost 5 bases and 2 bases respectively, with 7 bases between them. The CDR3 totals 14 residues. CDR1 and CDR2 (germline): MNHEY, SVGAGI. The CDR3 nucleotides are TGTGCCAGCAGTCAGGGGACCTATAATTCACCCCTCCACTTT. Its protein product is CASSQGTYNSPLHF.

The chain combines TRBV13 with TRBJ1-4, with D possibly being TRBD1 (6 bases). Germline lookup yields CDR1 PRHDT and CDR2 FYEKMQ (reference sequence). This CDR3 contains 15 residues. Trimming removed 2 bases at V and 6 bases at J, with 13 bases between. The CDR3 region is CASSLTGKDYEKLFF. Written as DNA, the CDR3 is TGTGCCAGCAGCTTAACAGGGAAGGATTATGAAAAACTGTTTTTT.

The chain links TRBV4-3 to TRBJ2-5; D might be TRBD2 (7 bases). Germline CDR1 and CDR2: LGHNA and YSLEER. Trimming took off 0 bases at V and 5 bases at J, with 10 bases between the two ends. This CDR3 is built from 14 residues. CDR3 in DNA: TGCGCCAGCAGCCAAGAGGGGAGGGGGGAGACCCAGTACTTC. Amino acids: CASSQEGRGETQYF.

The chain combines TRBV18 with TRBJ2-7; TRBD1 agrees at 10 bases. The J segment lost 5 bases and the V segment lost 2 bases, leaving 12 bases of the junction unmatched. The V gene's germline CDR1 is KGHSH and CDR2 LQKENI. This CDR3 is 17 amino acids long. This CDR3 is CASSPSRQGASKDEQYF. DNA for the CDR3: TGTGCCAGCTCACCAAGTAGACAGGGGGCATCTAAGGACGAGCAGTACTTC.

V is TRBV4-2 and J is TRBJ1-1; 7 bases align to TRBD1. The CDR3 totals 17 residues. Per germline, CDR1 LGHNA and CDR2 YNFKEQ. Trimming at V came to 7 bases and at J to 0 bases, leaving 14 bases not matched to a gene. CDR3 DNA: TGTGCCAGCAACCAGGGTGTGAACAGGGGCATGAACACTGAAGCTTTCTTT. Amino acids: CASNQGVNRGMNTEAFF.